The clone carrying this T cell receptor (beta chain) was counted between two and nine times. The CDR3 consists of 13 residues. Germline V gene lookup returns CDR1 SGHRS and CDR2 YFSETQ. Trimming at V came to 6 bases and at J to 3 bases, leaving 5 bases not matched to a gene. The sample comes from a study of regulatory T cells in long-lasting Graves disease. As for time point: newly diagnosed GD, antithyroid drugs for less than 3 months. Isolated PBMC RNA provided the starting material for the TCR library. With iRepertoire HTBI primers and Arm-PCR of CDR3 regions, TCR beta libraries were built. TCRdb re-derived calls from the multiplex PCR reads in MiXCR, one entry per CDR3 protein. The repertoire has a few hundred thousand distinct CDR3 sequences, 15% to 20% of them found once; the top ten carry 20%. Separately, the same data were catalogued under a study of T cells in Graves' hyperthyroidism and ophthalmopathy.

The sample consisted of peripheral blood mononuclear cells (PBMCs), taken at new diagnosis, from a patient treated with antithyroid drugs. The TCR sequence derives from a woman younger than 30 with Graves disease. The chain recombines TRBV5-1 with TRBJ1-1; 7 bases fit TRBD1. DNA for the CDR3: TGCGCCAGCACCAGGGACAGCTACACTGAAGCTTTCTTT. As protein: CASTRDSYTEAFF.